The entry that follows covers one T cell receptor (beta chain) sequence. The record originates from a study of shared clonotypes between healthy human individuals. Profiled with immunoSEQ multiplex PCR; TCRdb holds only in-frame clones, not every one. The sample records roughly 320,000 clones, around 87% being singletons. Sequenced input: memory CD8+ T cells sorted from blood. Subset: CD45RO+ cells pooled with CCR7-negative TemRA cells. The sequence derives from a man between 18 and 29 years old in good health.

DNA of the CDR3: TGTGCCAGTAGTGCAGGGTTGAGAGGCAATCAGCCCCAGCATTTT. Amino acid sequence: CASSAGLRGNQPQHF. The chain links TRBV19 to TRBJ1-5; maybe TRBD1 (5 bases). The V gene's germline CDR1 is LNHDA and CDR2 SQIVND (reference sequence). The CDR3 length is 15 residues. V was clipped by 5 bases and J by 2 bases, with 13 bases between them.